This T cell receptor beta chain is from a study of OX40 agonist ivuxolimab in advanced cancers. Background on the study: From about 23 to 85 years was the age range, with a mean of about 54 years, and roughly 80% were male.

Note on this clone: The antigen remains unidentified.

Patients with a history of autoimmune disease or on systemic immunosuppression were excluded. Per the germline V gene, CDR1 is LNHDA and CDR2 is SQIVND (reference sequence). V lost 5 bases and J lost 8, with 15 bases in between. CDR3 length: 14 residues. Notes on the study in general: Among the least clonally expanded were partial responders at 0.1-3.0 mg/kg. Among T cells, CD8+ cells averaged more expanded clones than CD4+ cells.

The table came from immunoSEQ multiplex PCR; TCRdb's copy has only in-frame clones and leaves some out. The sample records approximately 68,000 clones, about 92% being singletons. The clonotype comes from an adult with an advanced solid tumor such as melanoma, head and neck, liver or kidney cancer. The chain combines TRBV19 with TRBJ1-4; D gene unclear. This specimen consisted of CD4+ or CD8+ T cells sorted from blood, obtained in a trial of the OX40 agonist ivuxolimab. CDR3 DNA sequence: TGTGCCAGTAGTTTTAGACCGTCGGGGGAAAAACTGTTTTTT. Translating it yields CASSFRPSGEKLFF.